This is a list of T cell receptor beta chains from one sample in a study of circulating tumor DNA in untreated peripheral T-cell lymphoma. Profiling relied on immunoSEQ multiplex PCR, and the TCRdb table lists in-frame clones only, not all of them. The sample lists thousands of clones; approximately 70% were seen once. Material: tumor tissue. Receptor source: a human donor with peripheral T-cell lymphoma. Each CDR3 is given with its conserved first and last residue. D genes are given only for firm matches. Clone size appears in some rows only: once, few, many, or a class for an expanded clone.

d_call j_call clone_size v_call cdr3_nt cdr3_aa
NA TRBJ2-1 NA TRBV4-1 TGCGCCAGCAGCCAAGATTACGGGGATTCCTACAATGAGCAGTTCTTC CASSQDYGDSYNEQFF
NA TRBJ2-1 NA TRBV1 TGCGCCAGCAGCCAAACTCCGGGACCCATGATTGATGAGCAGTTCTTC CASSQTPGPMIDEQFF
TRBD2 TRBJ2-3 NA TRBV5-1 TGCGCCAGCAGCTTTCGACTAGCGGGAGGGCCGGGAGATACGCAGTATTTT CASSFRLAGGPGDTQYF
NA TRBJ1-5 few TRBV29-1 TGCAGCGTTGGTGGGGACACTTATCAGCCCCAGCATTTT CSVGGDTYQPQHF
NA TRBJ2-7 NA TRBV10-2 TGCGCCAGCAGTGACTATCAGGGGTACTACGAGCAGTACTTC CASSDYQGYYEQYF
TRBD1 TRBJ1-2 NA TRBV29-1 TGCAGCGTTCGCCAGACAGGGAGCTATGGCTACACCTTC CSVRQTGSYGYTF
NA TRBJ1-1 NA TRBV30 TGTGCCTGGAGTATGCAGGGTTCGGCGGCTGAAGCTTTCTTT CAWSMQGSAAEAFF
TRBD1 TRBJ2-2 NA TRBV5-1 TGCGCCAGCTCAATATCGGGGACAGACACCGGGGAGCTGTTTTTT CASSISGTDTGELFF
NA TRBJ1-4 NA TRBV28 TGTGCCAGCAGTTTAAATAATGAAAAACTGTTTTTT CASSLNNEKLFF
TRBD2 TRBJ2-7 once TRBV7-7 TGTGCCAGCAGCCCAAGACTAGCGGGAGGGCGGGACGAGCAGTACTTC CASSPRLAGGRDEQYF
NA TRBJ1-1 NA TRBV6-8 TGTGCCAGCAGTTACTCTAGGGGGGAAGCTTTCTTT CASSYSRGEAFF
NA TRBJ2-7 NA TRBV19 TGTGCCAGTAGTATCCTTCGGCAGGGGCTCTACGAGCAGTACTTC CASSILRQGLYEQYF
NA TRBJ2-3 NA TRBV29-1 TGCAGCGTTGCTGGGACCCAAGCTTCTAGCACAGATACGCAGTATTTT CSVAGTQASSTDTQYF
TRBD2 TRBJ2-3 NA TRBV11-3 TGTGCCAGCAGCGATAGCGGGAGCACAGATACGCAGTATTTT CASSDSGSTDTQYF
NA TRBJ2-3 NA TRBV1 TGCGCCAGCAGCCAAGTGACGGGGAGAGATACGCAGTATTTT CASSQVTGRDTQYF
NA TRBJ1-3 few TRBV15 TGTGCCACCAGCAGCTATCAGAGCTCTGGAAACACCATATATTTT CATSSYQSSGNTIYF
NA TRBJ2-6 NA TRBV9 TGTGCCAGCAGTGAAAGGGTTTCTGGGGCCAACGTCCTGACTTTC CASSERVSGANVLTF
TRBD1 TRBJ2-7 once TRBV28 TGTGCCAGCAAAACAGGGGGCTCCTACGAGCAGTACTTC CASKTGGSYEQYF
TRBD1 TRBJ1-2 NA TRBV28 TGTGCCAGCAGTTCGCCGAAGTTCGGAGGACAGGAACTCTATGGCTACACCTTC CASSSPKFGGQELYGYTF
NA TRBJ1-3 NA TRBV14 TGTGCCAGCAGCGAGTCGGTCAAACGGGGAAACACCATATATTTT CASSESVKRGNTIYF
TRBD2 TRBJ2-1 few TRBV14 TGTGCCAGCAGCCAAGTAGCGGGAGATTATGATGAGCAGTTCTTC CASSQVAGDYDEQFF
NA TRBJ1-1 NA TRBV30 TGTGCCTGGAGTGCCCAGGGGGAAGCTTTCTTT CAWSAQGEAFF
TRBD2 TRBJ2-1 once TRBV18 TGTGCCATTCGCGGAGGTAGCGGGATCAATGAGCAGTTCTTC CAIRGGSGINEQFF
TRBD1 TRBJ1-1 NA TRBV19 TGTGCCAGTAGTATTATAGGACAGGGGGCTAGTGAAGCTTTCTTT CASSIIGQGASEAFF
TRBD2 TRBJ2-1 once TRBV23-1 TGCGCCAGCAGCTCTCGACTAGCGGGAGAGATCTATGAGCAGTTCTTC CASSSRLAGEIYEQFF
NA TRBJ2-2 NA TRBV19 TGTGCCAGTAGTACCGTACTACCAAACACCGGGGAGCTGTTTTTT CASSTVLPNTGELFF
NA TRBJ2-3 once TRBV18 TGTGCCAGCTCACCCCCGAGAAGCACAGATACGCAGTATTTT CASSPPRSTDTQYF
TRBD2 TRBJ2-3 NA TRBV28 TGTGCCAGCAGTTTAATAGGGGCTAGCGGGAGTACAGATACGCAGTATTTT CASSLIGASGSTDTQYF
NA TRBJ2-7 NA TRBV28 TGTGCCAGCAAAGGTGGAGGGAGCTCCTACGAGCAGTACTTC CASKGGGSSYEQYF
NA TRBJ1-4 NA TRBV28 TGTGCCAGCAGTTTAGTACAGGGCGGAAAACTGTTTTTT CASSLVQGGKLFF
NA TRBJ1-1 NA TRBV19 TGTGCCAGTAAAGACAGGTGGGAGGGTAACACTGAAGCTTTCTTT CASKDRWEGNTEAFF
NA TRBJ2-7 NA TRBV7-5 TGTGCCAGCAGCTTAGTAGGCCGGCACTACGAGCAGTACTTC CASSLVGRHYEQYF
NA TRBJ1-3 few TRBV19 TGTGCCAGTAGTCGGGAAACTGGAAACACTATATATTTT CASSRETGNTIYF
NA TRBJ1-5 NA TRBV1 TGCGCCAGCAGCCAAGATTCCGGAAGCAATCAGCCCCAGCATTTT CASSQDSGSNQPQHF
TRBD1 TRBJ2-5 NA TRBV19 TGTGCCAGTAGTGAACGGACAGGGTCGGAGACCCAGTACTTC CASSERTGSETQYF
TRBD1 TRBJ1-1 NA TRBV29-1 TGCAGCGTCGCGGGACAGGGGGCGACTGAAGCTTTCTTT CSVAGQGATEAFF
TRBD1 TRBJ1-2 NA TRBV30 TGTGCCTGGAGTTTGGGACAGGGGAGGTTGGGCGGCTACACCTTC CAWSLGQGRLGGYTF
NA TRBJ1-4 NA TRBV19 TGTGCCAGTACCAACACGGCGACAGGCCTTAATGAAAAACTGTTTTTT CASTNTATGLNEKLFF
NA TRBJ1-2 NA TRBV28 TGTGCCAGCAGTTCCATCTCTAGAGGGCTCTATGGCTACACCTTC CASSSISRGLYGYTF
NA TRBJ2-2 once TRBV12-5 TGTGCTAGTGGTTTGGTTGGTGGGGCCGGGGAGCTGTTTTTT CASGLVGGAGELFF
TRBD2 TRBJ2-7 NA TRBV28 TGTGCCAGCAGTTTCCTGAGTGGGCTAGCGGGAGAAAAGGCCTCCTACGAGCAGTACTTC CASSFLSGLAGEKASYEQYF
NA TRBJ1-4 NA TRBV19 TGTGCCAGTACTTCGCAGGGTTATGAAAAACTGTTTTTT CASTSQGYEKLFF
NA TRBJ1-3 once TRBV2 TGTGCCAGCGCGTTATCTGAGGGCCACACCATATATTTT CASALSEGHTIYF
TRBD2 TRBJ2-7 NA TRBV19 TGTGCCAGTAGTGTACTAGCGGGGACTCCCTACGAGCAGTACTTC CASSVLAGTPYEQYF
TRBD1 TRBJ1-1 NA TRBV18 TGTGCCAGCTCACCACCGGACAGGGTCGCTGAAGCTTTCTTT CASSPPDRVAEAFF
NA TRBJ1-1 once TRBV28 TGTGCCAGCAGTTCCACCTCTTACACTGAAGCTTTCTTT CASSSTSYTEAFF
TRBD2 TRBJ2-7 NA TRBV11-3 TGTGCCAGCAGACTACTAGCGGGAGTGGTTCACGAGCAGTACTTC CASRLLAGVVHEQYF
NA TRBJ2-5 few TRBV19 TGTGCCACCCACCTAGGGCTGGCATTTGTCGGCCAGTACTTC CATHLGLAFVGQYF
NA TRBJ1-5 NA TRBV19 TGTGCCAGTAGTCTTCTTATGACATTTAGCAATCAGCCCCAGCATTTT CASSLLMTFSNQPQHF
NA TRBJ2-5 NA TRBV28 TGTGCCAGCACCCAGGGGAGAGAGACCCAGTACTTC CASTQGRETQYF
TRBD2 TRBJ2-1 NA TRBV29-1 TGCAGCGTTGAAGATCGTCAGAGCGGGAGGGCGAGGGATGAGCAGTTCTTC CSVEDRQSGRARDEQFF
TRBD1 TRBJ2-3 NA TRBV11-3 TGTGCCAGCAGCTTAGGTCTACCCGGGACAGTAATATTCAACACAGATACGCAGTATTTT CASSLGLPGTVIFNTDTQYF
TRBD1 TRBJ2-7 once TRBV29-1 TGCAGCGAACTCGACAGGGGCGAAAACTCCTACGAGCAGTACTTC CSELDRGENSYEQYF
TRBD2 TRBJ2-7 medium-sized TRBV11-3 TGTGCCAGCAGGGGGACTAGCGGGTACTACGAGCAGTACTTC CASRGTSGYYEQYF